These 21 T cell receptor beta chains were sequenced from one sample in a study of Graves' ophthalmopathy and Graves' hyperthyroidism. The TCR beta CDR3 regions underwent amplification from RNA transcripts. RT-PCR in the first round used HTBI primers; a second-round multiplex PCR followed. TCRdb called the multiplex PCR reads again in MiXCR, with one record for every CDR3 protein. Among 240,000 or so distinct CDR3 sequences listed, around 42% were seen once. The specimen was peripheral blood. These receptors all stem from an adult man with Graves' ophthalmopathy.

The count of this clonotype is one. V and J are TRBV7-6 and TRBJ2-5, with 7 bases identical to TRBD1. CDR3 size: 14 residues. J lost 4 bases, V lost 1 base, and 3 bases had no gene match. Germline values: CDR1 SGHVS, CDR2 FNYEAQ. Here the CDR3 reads CASSLEDRIETQYF. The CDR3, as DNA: TGTGCCAGCAGCTTAGAGGACAGGATAGAGACCCAGTACTTC.

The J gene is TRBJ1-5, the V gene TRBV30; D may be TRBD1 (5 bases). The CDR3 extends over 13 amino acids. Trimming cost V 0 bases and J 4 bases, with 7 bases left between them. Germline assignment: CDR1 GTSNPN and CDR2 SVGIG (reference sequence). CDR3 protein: CAWSVRGNQPQHF. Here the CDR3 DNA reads TGTGCCTGGAGTGTACGGGGGAATCAGCCCCAGCATTTT. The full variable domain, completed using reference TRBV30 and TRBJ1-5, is SQTIHQWPATLVQPVGSPLSLECTVEGTSNPNLYWYRQAAGRGLQLLFYSVGIGQISSEVPQNLSASRPQDRQFILSSKKLLLSDSGFYLCAWSVRGNQPQHFGDGTRLSIL.

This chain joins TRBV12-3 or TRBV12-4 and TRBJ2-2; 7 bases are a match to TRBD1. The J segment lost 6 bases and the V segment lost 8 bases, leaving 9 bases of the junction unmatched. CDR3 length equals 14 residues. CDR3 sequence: CASVGQSFPGELFF. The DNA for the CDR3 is TGTGCCAGCGTGGGACAGAGCTTTCCCGGGGAGCTGTTTTTT.

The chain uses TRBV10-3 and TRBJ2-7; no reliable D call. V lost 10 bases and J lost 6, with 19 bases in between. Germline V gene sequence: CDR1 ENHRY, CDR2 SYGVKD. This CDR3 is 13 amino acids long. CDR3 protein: CASRQAGGSEQYF. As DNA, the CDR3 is TGTGCCAGCAGGCAAGCAGGTGGCTCCGAGCAGTACTTC.

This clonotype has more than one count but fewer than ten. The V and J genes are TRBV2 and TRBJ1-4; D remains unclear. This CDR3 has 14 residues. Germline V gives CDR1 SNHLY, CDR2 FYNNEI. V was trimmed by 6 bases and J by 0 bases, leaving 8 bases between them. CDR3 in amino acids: CASSYFPTNEKLFF. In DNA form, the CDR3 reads TGTGCCAGCAGCTACTTCCCAACTAATGAAAAACTGTTTTTT.

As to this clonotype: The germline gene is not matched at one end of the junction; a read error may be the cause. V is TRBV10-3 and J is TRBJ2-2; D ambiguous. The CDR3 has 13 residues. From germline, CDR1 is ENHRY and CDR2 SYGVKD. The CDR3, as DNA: TGTGCCAGCAGTTACTCGAACACAGGGGAGCTGTTTTTT. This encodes CASSYSNTGELFF.

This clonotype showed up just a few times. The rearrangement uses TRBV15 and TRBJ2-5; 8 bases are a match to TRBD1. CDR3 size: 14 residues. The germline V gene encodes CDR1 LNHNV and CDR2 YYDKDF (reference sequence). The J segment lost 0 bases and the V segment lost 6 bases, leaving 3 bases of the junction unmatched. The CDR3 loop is CATSWGQDQETQYF. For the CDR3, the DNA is TGTGCCACCAGTTGGGGACAGGACCAAGAGACCCAGTACTTC.

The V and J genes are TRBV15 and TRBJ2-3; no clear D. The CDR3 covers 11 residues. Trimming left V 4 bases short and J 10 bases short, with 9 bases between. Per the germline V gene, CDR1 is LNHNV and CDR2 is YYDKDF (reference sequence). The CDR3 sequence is CATSMDGSQYF. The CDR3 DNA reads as TGTGCCACCAGCATGGATGGATCGCAGTATTTT.

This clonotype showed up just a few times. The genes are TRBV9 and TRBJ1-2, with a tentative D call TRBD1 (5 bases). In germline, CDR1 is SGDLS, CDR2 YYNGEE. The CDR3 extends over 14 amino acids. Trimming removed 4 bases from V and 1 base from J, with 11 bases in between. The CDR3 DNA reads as TGTGCCAGCAGCCGGGGCAGGGATAACTATGGCTACACCTTC. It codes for CASSRGRDNYGYTF.

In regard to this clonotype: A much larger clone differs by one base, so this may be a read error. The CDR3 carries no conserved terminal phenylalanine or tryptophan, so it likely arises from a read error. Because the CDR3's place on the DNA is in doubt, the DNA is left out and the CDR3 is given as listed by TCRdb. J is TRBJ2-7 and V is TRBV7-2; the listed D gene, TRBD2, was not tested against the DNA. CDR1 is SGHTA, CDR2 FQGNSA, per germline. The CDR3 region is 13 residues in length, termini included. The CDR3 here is CASSLGTSGSAGL.

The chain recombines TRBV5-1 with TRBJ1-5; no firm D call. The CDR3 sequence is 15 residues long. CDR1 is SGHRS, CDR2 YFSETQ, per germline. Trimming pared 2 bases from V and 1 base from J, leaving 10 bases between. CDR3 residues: CASSFLTGSNQPQHF. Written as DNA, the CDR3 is TGCGCCAGCAGCTTTCTCACCGGAAGCAATCAGCCCCAGCATTTT.

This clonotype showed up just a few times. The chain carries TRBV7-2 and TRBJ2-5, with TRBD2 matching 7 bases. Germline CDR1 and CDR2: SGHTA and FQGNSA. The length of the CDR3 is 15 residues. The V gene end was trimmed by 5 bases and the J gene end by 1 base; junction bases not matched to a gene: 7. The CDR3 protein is CASSEELATQETQYF. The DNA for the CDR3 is TGTGCCAGCAGCGAGGAACTAGCGACCCAAGAGACCCAGTACTTC.

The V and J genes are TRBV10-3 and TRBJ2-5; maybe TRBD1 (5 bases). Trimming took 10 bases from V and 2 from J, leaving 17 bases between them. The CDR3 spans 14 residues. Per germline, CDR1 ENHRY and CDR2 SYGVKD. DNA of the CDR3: TGTGCCAGCAGCACCCGTCAGGGACAAGAGACCCAGTACTTC. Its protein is CASSTRQGQETQYF.

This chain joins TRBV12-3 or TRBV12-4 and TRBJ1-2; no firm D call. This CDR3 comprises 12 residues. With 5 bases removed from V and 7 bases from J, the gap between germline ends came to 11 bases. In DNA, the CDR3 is TGTGCCAGCAGTGAGAGGGCTGTTGGCTACACCTTC. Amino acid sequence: CASSERAVGYTF.

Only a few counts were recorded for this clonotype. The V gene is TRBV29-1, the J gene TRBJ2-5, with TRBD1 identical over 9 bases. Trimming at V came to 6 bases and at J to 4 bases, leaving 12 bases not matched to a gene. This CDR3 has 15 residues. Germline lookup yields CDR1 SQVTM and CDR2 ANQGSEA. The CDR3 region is CSVDPGTGFRETQYF. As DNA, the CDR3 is TGCAGCGTAGACCCCGGGACAGGGTTTAGAGAGACCCAGTACTTC.

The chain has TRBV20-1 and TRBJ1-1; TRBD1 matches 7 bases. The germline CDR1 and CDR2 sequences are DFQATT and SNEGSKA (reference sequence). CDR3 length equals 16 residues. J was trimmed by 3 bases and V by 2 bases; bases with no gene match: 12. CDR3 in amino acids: CSARKRGGAFDTEAFF. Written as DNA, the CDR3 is TGCAGTGCTAGAAAACGAGGGGGCGCGTTTGACACTGAAGCTTTCTTT.

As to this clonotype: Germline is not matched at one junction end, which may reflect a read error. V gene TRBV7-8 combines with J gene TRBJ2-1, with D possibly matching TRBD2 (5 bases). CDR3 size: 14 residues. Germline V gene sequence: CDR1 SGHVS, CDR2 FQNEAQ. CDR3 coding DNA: TGTGCCAGCAGCCTAGCAGTTCAAATAAATGAGCAGTTCTTC. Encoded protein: CASSLAVQINEQFF.

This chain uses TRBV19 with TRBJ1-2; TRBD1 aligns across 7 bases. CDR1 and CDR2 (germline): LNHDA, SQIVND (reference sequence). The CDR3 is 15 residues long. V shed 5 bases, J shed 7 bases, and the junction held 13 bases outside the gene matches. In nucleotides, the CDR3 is TGTGCCAGTAGTTTCGACAGGGCCAGGGTAGCTGGCTACACCTTC. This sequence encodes CASSFDRARVAGYTF.

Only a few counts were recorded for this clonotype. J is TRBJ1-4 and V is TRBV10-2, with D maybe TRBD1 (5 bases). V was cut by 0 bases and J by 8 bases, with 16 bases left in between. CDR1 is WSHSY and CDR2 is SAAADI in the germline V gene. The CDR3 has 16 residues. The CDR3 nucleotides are TGCGCCAGCAGTGAGTCGAGAGTTGGGGGGGTCGAAAAACTGTTTTTT. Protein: CASSESRVGGVEKLFF.

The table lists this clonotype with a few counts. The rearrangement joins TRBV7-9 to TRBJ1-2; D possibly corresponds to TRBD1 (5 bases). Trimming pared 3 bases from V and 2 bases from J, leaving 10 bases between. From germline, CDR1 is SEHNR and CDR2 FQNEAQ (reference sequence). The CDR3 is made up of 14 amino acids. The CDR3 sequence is CASSFPTVNYGYTF. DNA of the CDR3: TGTGCCAGCAGCTTCCCGACAGTAAACTATGGCTACACCTTC.

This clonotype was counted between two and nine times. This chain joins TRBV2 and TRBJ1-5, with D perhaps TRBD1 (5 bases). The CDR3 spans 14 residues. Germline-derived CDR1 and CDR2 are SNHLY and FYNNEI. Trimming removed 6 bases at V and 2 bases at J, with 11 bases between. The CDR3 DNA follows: TGTGCCAGCAGCGGGTTGGGGGGCAATCAGCCCCAGCATTTT. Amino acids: CASSGLGGNQPQHF.